This T cell receptor beta chain originates from a study of cytomegalovirus exposure and HLA in healthy donors. Study background: Of 300 to 500 genotyped donors, approximately 84% clustered with self-reported Caucasian donors.

Germline lookup yields CDR1 SGHTA and CDR2 FQGTGA. Trimming stripped 1 base from V and 6 bases from J, with 16 bases between. The CDR3 is made up of 15 amino acids. The PCR used 60 Vbeta and 13 Jbeta primers. Clones were read by immunoSEQ multiplex PCR, and TCRdb kept only the in-frame ones, dropping some. In all, the sample yields 150,000 or so clones. The V gene is TRBV7-3, the J gene TRBJ2-7; D gene ambiguous. The receptor's source is a woman aged 35 to 49 in good health and CMV-seropositive. The material sequenced was PBMCs. The CDR3 DNA is TGTGCCAGCAGCTTAATCGTGAGCCCCTCCCCCGAGCAGTACTTC. It translates to CASSLIVSPSPEQYF.